This paragraph reports one T cell receptor beta chain. The clone's antigen remains unknown. No base-level quality is on record; no much larger clone is a single base apart. The 39 donors, aged about 6 to 95 years, were systemically healthy Caucasian individuals from Russia. About 10 milliliters of peripheral blood were collected from each donor into EDTA-treated Vacutainer tubes. Ficoll-Paque density-gradient centrifugation was used to isolate PBMCs, with at least 6 million obtained per sample. Total RNA, at least 6 micrograms per sample, was extracted from PBMCs with Trizol reagent. For every donor, flow cytometry on a PBMC aliquot measured the percentage of naive CD45RAhigh/CD27high T cells. These data are taken from a study of blood T cells in healthy people across ages (dated by TCRdb to about 2015). Turning to the overall study: In model experiments, roughly one uniquely barcoded TCR beta cDNA molecule per two T cells was captured by template switching. Two additional independent replicas of 1 million unique cDNA reads from the same blood draw were analyzed for two donors (one aged 18 to 29 and one aged 80 or older). To avoid experimental bias, donors of different ages were randomly spread across the sequencing lanes. Age-related changes in TCR beta repertoire diversity were measured in the study by deep sequencing normalized with unique cDNA molecular identifiers. Four age groups were formed from the donors: young (average 16 years), middle-aged (around 40), aged (62) and long-lived (less than 85).

What the study reported, not specific to this receptor: Bulk unsorted PBMC profiling prevented conclusive comparison of naive and antigen-experienced compartments. Total diversity estimates from one million sequenced T cells were considered lower bounds and underestimates. Observed TCR beta diversity per million T cells fell roughly linearly with age, and a significant reduction was already apparent by age around 40. Compared with the aged group, the long-lived group had more naive CD4+ T cells, fewer expanded clones and increased TCR diversity, a pattern suggesting age selection. Because donor CMV infection status was unknown, age-related changes in expanded clonotypes were potentially confounded. There was a strong correlation between observed TCR beta diversity and the percentage of naive T cells measured by flow cytometry.

Preparation of the library involved 5' RACE. TCRdb shows the sequencer as Illumina HiSeq 2500. The second PCR ran for about 6 to 12 cycles and used a J-beta primer mix along with a sample-barcoded 5' primer. A template-switch 5' adaptor carrying 12 random nucleotides introduced a unique molecular identifier onto each TCR beta cDNA molecule. Each sample yielded at least 2.5 million CDR3-containing paired-end reads. The Mint cDNA synthesis kit, primed by a TRBC-specific oligonucleotide, was used to synthesize first-strand cDNA from all RNA. All cDNA was treated with uracil-DNA glycosylase and then went through a first 18-cycle PCR with the universal primers M1SS and BC2_uni_R. As for how the authors treated the data: For normalization, 1 million high-quality reads were randomly selected from each sample, with every read carrying a distinct molecular identifier. Reads sharing molecular identifiers were discarded rather than binned into consensus sequences. MiTCR, with a Q25 quality threshold and the strictest error-elimination algorithm, was used for CDR3 identification, clonotype clustering and error correction. A nonparametric unseen species model using Euler transformation provided a lower-bound estimate of total TCR beta diversity. The public reads were reprocessed in TCRdb via fastp at Q25 and MiXCR, keeping in-frame beta chains. Every entry covers one CDR3 protein and lists the most common genes and DNA from its rows. TCRdb's processing, not the authors', yielded these V and J calls. This sample gives more than 800,000 distinct CDR3 sequences in total; 25% to 35% of them show up just once. The ten top clones hold 15% to 20% of the sample.

The sample consisted of blood. The clonotype was recovered from a woman aged 80 or over in good health.

The CDR3 protein is CASSQTGPNTEAFF. The bases are TGTGCCAGCAGCCAAACAGGGCCGAACACTGAAGCTTTCTTT. This chain is built from TRBV7-2 and TRBJ1-1; tentative D gene TRBD1, with 6 bases matching. Reading from cysteine to phenylalanine, the CDR3 counts 14 amino acids. CDR3 DNA only is kept here, 42 bases in frame from base 1. V sheds 5 bases and J sheds 1 base, leaving 11 bases between their ends. The germline V gene encodes CDR1 SGHTA and CDR2 FQGNSA.